The sample holds many counts of the clone carrying this T cell receptor beta chain. This CDR3 has 14 amino acids. The germline CDR1 and CDR2 sequences are PRHDT and FYEKMQ (reference sequence). V was clipped by 10 bases and J by 8 bases; unmatched bases: 11. The data are from a study of T cells in Graves' hyperthyroidism and ophthalmopathy. Amplified regions were TCR beta CDR3 sequences from RNA transcripts. TCR CDR3 underwent first-round RT-PCR with the HTBI primer set. MiXCR, run by TCRdb on the multiplex PCR reads, gives a single entry per CDR3 protein. This table holds fewer than 350,000 distinct CDR3 sequences, approximately 13% found once.

Material: blood. This chain connects TRBV13 to TRBJ2-7, with 13 bases that match TRBD2. This sequence originates from a woman aged 40 to 50 with Graves' hyperthyroidism. CDR3 residues: CATSNGLAGEQQYF. The CDR3 DNA is TGTGCCACCTCGAATGGACTAGCGGGAGAACAGCAGTACTTC. The entire variable domain, with the rest obtained from reference TRBV13 and TRBJ2-7, is as follows: AAGVIQSPRHLIKEKRETATLKCYPIPRHDTVYWYQQGPGQDPQFLISFYEKMQSDKGSIPDRFSAQQFSDYHSELNMSSLELGDSALYFCATSNGLAGEQQYFGPGTRLTVT.